The 3 T cell receptor beta chains below were found in one sample sequenced in a study of tumor T cells in aggressive B-cell lymphoma. TCRdb keeps only in-frame clones here, not all; method: immunoSEQ multiplex PCR. The table includes over a thousand clones, about 97% detected once. The sequenced sample was tumor tissue. These receptors were collected from an adult with diffuse large B cell lymphoma.

CDR3 DNA sequence: TGTGCCAGCAGCCCTCGGCGACAGGTTAGAGGCTACACCTTC. It is translated as CASSPRRQVRGYTF. V gene TRBV5-4 combines with J gene TRBJ1-2, with D perhaps matching TRBD1 (6 bases). Looked up from germline, CDR1 is SGHNT and CDR2 is YYREEE (reference sequence). The V end was cut by 4 bases, the J end by 8 bases, with 18 bases between. The CDR3 has 14 residues.

This chain joins TRBV9 and TRBJ2-7, with TRBD1 identical over 9 bases. V was pared by 4 bases and J by 4 bases, with 3 bases of the junction left unmatched. CDR1 and CDR2 from the germline V gene are SGDLS and YYNGEE. The CDR3 covers 13 residues. CDR3 DNA sequence: TGTGCCAGCAGCCGGGGGACAGGGTACGAGCAGTACTTC. Protein: CASSRGTGYEQYF.

This clone was recorded a few times. The chain couples TRBV7-3 to TRBJ2-3; 8 bases fit TRBD1. The CDR3 runs to 16 residues. With V trimmed by 5 bases and J by 2 bases, 9 bases remained unmatched. Looked up from germline, CDR1 is SGHTA and CDR2 is FQGTGA. The CDR3 loop is CASSRIGQGHTDTQYF. The CDR3 DNA follows: TGTGCCAGCAGCCGTATCGGACAGGGACACACAGATACGCAGTATTTT.